This TCR beta chain emerged from a study of cytomegalovirus exposure and HLA in healthy donors. Notes on the study in general: Reportedly, HLA-A and HLA-B alleles of most subjects were accurately predicted from TCR beta. A likely sequencing artifact accounted for one observed cluster of highly shared sequence variants.

V lost 3 bases to trimming and J lost 4 bases; unmatched junction nucleotides: 4. The CDR3 spans 14 residues. Germline loops: CDR1 LNHDA, CDR2 SQIVND (reference sequence). This PCR relied on a set of 60 Vbeta primers and 13 Jbeta primers. Some clones are missing from TCRdb's copy, which holds only in-frame ones; the method was immunoSEQ multiplex PCR. The sample consists of some 200,000 clones, 75% to 90% of them appearing once. The donors were healthy bone marrow donors. On this clone: Its antigen is as yet unknown.

The source is a boy younger than 18 in good health and CMV-seronegative. The J gene is TRBJ1-2, the V gene TRBV19, with 8 bases identical to TRBD1. The sample consisted of PBMCs. Written as DNA, the CDR3 is TGTGCCAGTAGTATGGTAACAGGGGGCTATGGCTACACCTTC. It yields the protein CASSMVTGGYGYTF.